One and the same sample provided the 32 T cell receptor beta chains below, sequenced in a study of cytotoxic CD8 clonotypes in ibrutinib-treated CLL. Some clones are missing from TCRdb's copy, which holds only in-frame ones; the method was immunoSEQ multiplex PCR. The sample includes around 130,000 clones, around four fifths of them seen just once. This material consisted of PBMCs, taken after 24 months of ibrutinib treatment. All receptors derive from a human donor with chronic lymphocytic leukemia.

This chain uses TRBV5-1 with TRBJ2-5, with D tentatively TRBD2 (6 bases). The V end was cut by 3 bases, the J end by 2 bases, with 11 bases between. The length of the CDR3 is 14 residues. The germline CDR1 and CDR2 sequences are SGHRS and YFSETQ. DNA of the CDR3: TGCGCCAGCAGCTCTCCGGGGACTCAAGAGACCCAGTACTTC. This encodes CASSSPGTQETQYF.

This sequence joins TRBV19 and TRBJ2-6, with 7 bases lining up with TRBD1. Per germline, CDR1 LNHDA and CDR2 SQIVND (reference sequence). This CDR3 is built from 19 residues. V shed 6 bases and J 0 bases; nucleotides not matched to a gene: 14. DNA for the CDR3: TGTGCCAGTAGCCGCCATGCCGGGACAGACCGCTCTGGGGCCAACGTCCTGACTTTC. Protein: CASSRHAGTDRSGANVLTF.

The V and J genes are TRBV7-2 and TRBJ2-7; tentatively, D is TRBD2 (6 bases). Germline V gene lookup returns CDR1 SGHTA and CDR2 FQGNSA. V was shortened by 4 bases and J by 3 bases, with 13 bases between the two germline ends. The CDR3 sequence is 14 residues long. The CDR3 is CASSSAGGDYEQYF. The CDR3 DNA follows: TGTGCCAGCAGCTCCGCCGGGGGAGACTACGAGCAGTACTTC.

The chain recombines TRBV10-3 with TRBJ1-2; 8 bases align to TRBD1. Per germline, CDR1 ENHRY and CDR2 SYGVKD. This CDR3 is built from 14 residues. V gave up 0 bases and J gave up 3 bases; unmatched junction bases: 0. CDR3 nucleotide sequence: TGTGCCATCAGTGAGTCGACAGGGGACTATGGCTACACCTTC. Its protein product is CAISESTGDYGYTF.

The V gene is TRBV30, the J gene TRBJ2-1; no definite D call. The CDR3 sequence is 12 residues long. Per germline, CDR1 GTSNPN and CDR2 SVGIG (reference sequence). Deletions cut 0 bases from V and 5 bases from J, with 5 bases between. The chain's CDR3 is CAWSVKDNEQFF. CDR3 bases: TGTGCCTGGAGTGTGAAGGACAATGAGCAGTTCTTC.

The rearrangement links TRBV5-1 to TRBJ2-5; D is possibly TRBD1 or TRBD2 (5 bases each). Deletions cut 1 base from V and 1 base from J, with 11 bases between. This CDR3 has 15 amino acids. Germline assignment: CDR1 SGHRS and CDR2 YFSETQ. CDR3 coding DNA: TGCGCCAGCAGCTTGTCGGGGCAGCTCCAAGAGACCCAGTACTTC. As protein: CASSLSGQLQETQYF.

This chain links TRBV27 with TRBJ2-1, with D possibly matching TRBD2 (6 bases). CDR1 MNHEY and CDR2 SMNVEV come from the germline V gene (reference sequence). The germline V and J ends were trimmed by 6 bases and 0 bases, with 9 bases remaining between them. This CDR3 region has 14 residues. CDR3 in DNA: TGTGCCAGCAGGAGCGGGTCCTCCTACAATGAGCAGTTCTTC. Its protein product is CASRSGSSYNEQFF.

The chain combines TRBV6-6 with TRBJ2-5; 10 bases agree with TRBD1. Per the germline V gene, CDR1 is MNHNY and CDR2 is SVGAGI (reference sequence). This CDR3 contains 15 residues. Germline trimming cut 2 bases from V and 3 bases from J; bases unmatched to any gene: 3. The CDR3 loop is CASSYAGTGEETQYF. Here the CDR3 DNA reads TGTGCCAGCAGTTACGCCGGGACAGGGGAAGAGACCCAGTACTTC.

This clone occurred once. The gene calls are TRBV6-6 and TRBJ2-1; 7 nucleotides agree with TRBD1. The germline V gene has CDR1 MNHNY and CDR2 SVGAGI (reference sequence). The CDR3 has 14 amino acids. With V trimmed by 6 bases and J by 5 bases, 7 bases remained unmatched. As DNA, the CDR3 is TGTGCCAGCAGGCTAACAACAGGGGACAATGAGCAGTTCTTC. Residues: CASRLTTGDNEQFF.

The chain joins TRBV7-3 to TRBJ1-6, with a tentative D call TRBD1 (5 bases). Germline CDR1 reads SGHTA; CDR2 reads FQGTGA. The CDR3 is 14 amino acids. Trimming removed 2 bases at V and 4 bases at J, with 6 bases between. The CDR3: CASSLGGYNSPLHF. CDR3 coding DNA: TGTGCCAGCAGCTTAGGGGGTTATAATTCACCCCTCCACTTT.

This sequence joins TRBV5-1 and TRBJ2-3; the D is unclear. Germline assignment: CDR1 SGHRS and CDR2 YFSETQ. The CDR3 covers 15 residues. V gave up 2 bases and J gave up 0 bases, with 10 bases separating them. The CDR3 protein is CASSLNSFSTDTQYF. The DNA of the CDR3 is TGCGCCAGCAGCTTAAACAGCTTTAGCACAGATACGCAGTATTTT. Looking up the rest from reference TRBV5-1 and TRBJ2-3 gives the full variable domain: KAGVTQTPRYLIKTRGQQVTLSCSPISGHRSVSWYQQTPGQGLQFLFEYFSETQRNKGNFPGRFSGRQFSNSRSEMNVSTLELGDSALYLCASSLNSFSTDTQYFGPGTRLTVL.

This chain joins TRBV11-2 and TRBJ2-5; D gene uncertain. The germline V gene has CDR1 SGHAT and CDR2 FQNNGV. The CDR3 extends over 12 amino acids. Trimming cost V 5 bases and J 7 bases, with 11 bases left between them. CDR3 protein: CASSPGPRTQYF. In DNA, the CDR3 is TGTGCCAGCAGCCCAGGTCCCCGGACCCAGTACTTC.

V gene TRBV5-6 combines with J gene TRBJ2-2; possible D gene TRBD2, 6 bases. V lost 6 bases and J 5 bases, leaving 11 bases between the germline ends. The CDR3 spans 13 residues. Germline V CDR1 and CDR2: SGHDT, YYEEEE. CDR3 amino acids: CASTPAGTGELFF. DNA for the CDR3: TGTGCCAGCACACCGGCGGGAACCGGGGAGCTGTTTTTT. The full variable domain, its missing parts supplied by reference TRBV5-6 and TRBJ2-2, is DAGVTQSPTHLIKTRGQQVTLRCSPKSGHDTVSWYQQALGQGPQFIFQYYEEEERQRGNFPDRFSGHQFPNYSSELNVNALLLGDSALYLCASTPAGTGELFFGEGSRLTVL.

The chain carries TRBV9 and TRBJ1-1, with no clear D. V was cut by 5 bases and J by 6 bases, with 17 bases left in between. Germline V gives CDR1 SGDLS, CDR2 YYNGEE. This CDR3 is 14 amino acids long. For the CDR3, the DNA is TGTGCCAGCAGTTTCCGGGCCGCGGGGTCTGAAGCTTTCTTT. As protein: CASSFRAAGSEAFF.

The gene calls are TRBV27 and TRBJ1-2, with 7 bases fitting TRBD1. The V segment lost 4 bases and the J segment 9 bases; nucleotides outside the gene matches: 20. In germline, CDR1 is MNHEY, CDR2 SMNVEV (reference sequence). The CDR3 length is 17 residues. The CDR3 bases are TGTGCCAGCAGTTCTTTGGTCGGGACAGTAGTCTCGAAAAGCTACACCTTC. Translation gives CASSSLVGTVVSKSYTF.

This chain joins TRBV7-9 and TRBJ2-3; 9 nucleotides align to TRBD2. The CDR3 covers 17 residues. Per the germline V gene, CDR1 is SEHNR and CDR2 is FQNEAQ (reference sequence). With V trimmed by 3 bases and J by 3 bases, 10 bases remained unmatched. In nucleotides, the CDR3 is TGTGCCAGCAGCTTTCTCCGGGGACTAGCATCGACAGATACGCAGTATTTT. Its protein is CASSFLRGLASTDTQYF.

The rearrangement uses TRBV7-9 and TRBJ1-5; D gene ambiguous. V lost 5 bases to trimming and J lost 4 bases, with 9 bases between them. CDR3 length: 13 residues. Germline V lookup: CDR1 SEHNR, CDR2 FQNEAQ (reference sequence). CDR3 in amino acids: CASSLGRNQPQHF. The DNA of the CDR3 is TGTGCCAGCAGCCTCGGACGAAATCAGCCCCAGCATTTT. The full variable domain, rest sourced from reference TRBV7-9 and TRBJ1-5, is DTGVSQNPRHKITKRGQNVTFRCDPISEHNRLYWYRQTLGQGPEFLTYFQNEAQLEKSRLLSDRFSAERPKGSFSTLEIQRTEQGDSAMYLCASSLGRNQPQHFGDGTRLSIL.

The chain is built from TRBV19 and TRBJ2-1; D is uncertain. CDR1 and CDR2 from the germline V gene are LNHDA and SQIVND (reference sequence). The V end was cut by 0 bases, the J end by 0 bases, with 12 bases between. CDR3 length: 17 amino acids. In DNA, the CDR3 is TGTGCCAGTAGTATAGATGGCAACGGTTTCTCCTACAATGAGCAGTTCTTC. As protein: CASSIDGNGFSYNEQFF.

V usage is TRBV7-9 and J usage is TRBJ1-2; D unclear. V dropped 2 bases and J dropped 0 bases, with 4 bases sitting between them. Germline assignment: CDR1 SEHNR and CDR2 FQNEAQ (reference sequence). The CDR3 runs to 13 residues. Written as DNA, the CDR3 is TGTGCCAGCAGCTTAAGGGCTAACTATGGCTACACCTTC. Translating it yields CASSLRANYGYTF.

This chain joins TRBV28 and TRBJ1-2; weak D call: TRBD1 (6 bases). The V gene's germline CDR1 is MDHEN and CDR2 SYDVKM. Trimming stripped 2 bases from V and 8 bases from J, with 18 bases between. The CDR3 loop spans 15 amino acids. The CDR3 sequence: CASSLGPPQGGGYTF. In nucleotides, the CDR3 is TGTGCCAGCAGTTTAGGTCCCCCACAAGGGGGAGGCTACACCTTC.

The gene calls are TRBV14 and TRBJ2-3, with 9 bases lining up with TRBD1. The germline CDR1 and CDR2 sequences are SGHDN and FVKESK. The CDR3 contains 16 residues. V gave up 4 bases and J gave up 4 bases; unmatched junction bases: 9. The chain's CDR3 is CASSLFPGQGADTQYF. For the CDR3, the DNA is TGTGCCAGCAGCCTATTTCCGGGACAGGGTGCAGATACGCAGTATTTT.

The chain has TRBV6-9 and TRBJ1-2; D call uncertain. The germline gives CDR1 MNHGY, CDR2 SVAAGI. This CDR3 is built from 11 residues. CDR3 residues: CSYERTGGYTF. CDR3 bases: TGTTCCTACGAGCGGACTGGGGGCTACACCTTC.

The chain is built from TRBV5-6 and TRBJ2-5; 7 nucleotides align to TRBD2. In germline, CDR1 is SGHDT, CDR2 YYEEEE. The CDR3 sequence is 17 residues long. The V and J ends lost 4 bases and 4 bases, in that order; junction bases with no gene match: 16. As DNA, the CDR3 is TGTGCCAGCAGCCCCGTTTGGCCCTCAGCTAGCGGAGAGACCCAGTACTTC. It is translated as CASSPVWPSASGETQYF.

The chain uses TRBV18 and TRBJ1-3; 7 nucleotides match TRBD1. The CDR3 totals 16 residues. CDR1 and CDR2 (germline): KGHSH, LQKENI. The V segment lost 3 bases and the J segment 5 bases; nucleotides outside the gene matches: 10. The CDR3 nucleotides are TGTGCCAGCTCACCCGCCGGGTCAGGGGGACGAAACACCATATATTTT. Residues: CASSPAGSGGRNTIYF.

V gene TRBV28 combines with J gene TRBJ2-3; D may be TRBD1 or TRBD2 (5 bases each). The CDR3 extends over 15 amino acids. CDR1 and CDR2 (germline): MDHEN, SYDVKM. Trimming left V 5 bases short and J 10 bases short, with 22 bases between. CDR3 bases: TGTGCCAGCAGTAGGGGACCTGACCCTGGCAGAGCGCAGTATTTT. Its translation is CASSRGPDPGRAQYF.

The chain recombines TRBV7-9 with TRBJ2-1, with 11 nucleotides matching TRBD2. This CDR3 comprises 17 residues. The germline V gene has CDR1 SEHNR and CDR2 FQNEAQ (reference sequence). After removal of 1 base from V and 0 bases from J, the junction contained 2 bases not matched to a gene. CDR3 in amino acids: CASSLEGTSGSYNEQFF. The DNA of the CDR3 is TGTGCCAGCAGCTTAGAAGGGACTAGCGGCTCCTACAATGAGCAGTTCTTC.

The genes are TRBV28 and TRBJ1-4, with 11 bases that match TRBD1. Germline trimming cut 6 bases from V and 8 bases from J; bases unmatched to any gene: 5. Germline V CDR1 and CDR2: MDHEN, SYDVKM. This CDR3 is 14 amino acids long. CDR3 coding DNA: TGTGCCAGCAGCACGGACAGGGGGCACGAAAAACTGTTTTTT. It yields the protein CASSTDRGHEKLFF.

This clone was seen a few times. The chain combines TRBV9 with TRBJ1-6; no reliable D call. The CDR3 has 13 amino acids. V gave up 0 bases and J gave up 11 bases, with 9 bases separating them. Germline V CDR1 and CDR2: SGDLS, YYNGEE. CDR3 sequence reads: CASSVVGFTPLHF. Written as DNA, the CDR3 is TGTGCCAGCAGCGTAGTTGGGTTTACACCCCTCCACTTT.

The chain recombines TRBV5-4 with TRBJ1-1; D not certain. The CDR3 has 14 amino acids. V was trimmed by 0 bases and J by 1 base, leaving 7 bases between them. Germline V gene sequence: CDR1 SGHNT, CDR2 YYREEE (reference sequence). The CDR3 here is CASSLVRENTEAFF. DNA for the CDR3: TGTGCCAGCAGCTTGGTGAGGGAGAACACTGAAGCTTTCTTT.

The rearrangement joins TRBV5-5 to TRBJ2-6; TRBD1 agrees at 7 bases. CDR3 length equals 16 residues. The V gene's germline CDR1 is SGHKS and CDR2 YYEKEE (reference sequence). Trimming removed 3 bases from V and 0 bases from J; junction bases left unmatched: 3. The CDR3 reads CASSSAGGSGANVLTF. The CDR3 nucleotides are TGTGCCAGCAGCTCAGCAGGGGGCTCTGGGGCCAACGTCCTGACTTTC.

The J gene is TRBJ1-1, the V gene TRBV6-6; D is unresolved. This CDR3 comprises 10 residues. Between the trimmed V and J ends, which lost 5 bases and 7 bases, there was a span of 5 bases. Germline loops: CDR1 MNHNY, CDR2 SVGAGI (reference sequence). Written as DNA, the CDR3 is TGTGCCAGCAGTGACCTTGAAGCTTTCTTT. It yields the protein CASSDLEAFF.

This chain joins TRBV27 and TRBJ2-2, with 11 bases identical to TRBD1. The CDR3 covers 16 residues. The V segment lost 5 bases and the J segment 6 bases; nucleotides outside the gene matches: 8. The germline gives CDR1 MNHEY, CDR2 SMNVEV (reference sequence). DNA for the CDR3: TGTGCCAGCAGTCTTCGGACAGGGGGCCAACCCGGGGAGCTGTTTTTT. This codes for CASSLRTGGQPGELFF.